Sequencing of this T cell receptor beta chain was carried out in a study of blood T cell repertoires in COVID-19. Study overall: The study drew acute and convalescent COVID-19 samples from the United States, Italy and Spain. T cells, B-cell-depleted T cells, or PBMCs provided the cDNA or gDNA that served as material.

Trimming removed 3 bases from V and 0 bases from J, with 12 bases in between. Germline loops: CDR1 GTSNPN, CDR2 SVGIG (reference sequence). The CDR3 spans 14 residues. As handled by the study authors: Scientists estimated how many nucleated cells there were by amplifying reference gene primers. Assay: immunoSEQ multiplex PCR; the TCRdb copy retains only in-frame clones and omits some. V and J calls and clone size follow that table, whereas D and trimming were derived from the DNA. Of approximately 260,000 clones listed, less than 85% are singletons. The sequenced sample consisted of peripheral blood. The chain couples TRBV30 to TRBJ2-7; D remains ambiguous. The sequence came from a man between 60 and 75 years old who had recovered from COVID-19. CDR3 nucleotide sequence: TGTGCCTGGAGGTCAGGCGAGAGCTCCTACGAGCAGTACTTC. Encoded protein: CAWRSGESSYEQYF. The full variable domain, with the rest looked up from reference TRBV30 and TRBJ2-7, is SQTIHQWPATLVQPVGSPLSLECTVEGTSNPNLYWYRQAAGRGLQLLFYSVGIGQISSEVPQNLSASRPQDRQFILSSKKLLLSDSGFYLCAWRSGESSYEQYFGPGTRLTVT.